Following are 31 T cell receptor beta chains from one sample sequenced in a study of radiation and T cells in renal cell carcinoma. Time point here: blood 2 weeks post-SBRT. The treatment is: 15 Gy SBRT to primary tumor, nephrectomy 4 weeks later. Some clones are missing from TCRdb's copy, which holds only in-frame ones; the method was immunoSEQ multiplex PCR. The table includes 150,000 or so clones, 87% detected once. Sequences were derived from blood, sampled from a patient whose treatment included radiotherapy and nephrectomy. These receptor sequences come from a woman between 50 and 59 years old with renal cell carcinoma.

This clone has a count of ten or more. The chain combines TRBV14 with TRBJ1-2; D gene unclear. V was cut by 4 bases and J by 1 base, with 7 bases left in between. CDR1 is SGHDN, CDR2 FVKESK, per germline. CDR3 size: 13 residues. CDR3 nucleotides: TGTGCCAGCAGCCCCACGGGTAACTATGGCTACACCTTC. This gives the protein CASSPTGNYGYTF.

The V and J genes are TRBV5-1 and TRBJ2-5, with D hard to call. The CDR3 has 12 amino acids. The V and J ends lost 0 bases and 5 bases respectively, with 5 bases between them. Germline CDR1 is SGHRS and CDR2 is YFSETQ. CDR3 loop: CASSLEVETQYF. DNA for the CDR3: TGCGCCAGCAGCTTGGAGGTGGAGACCCAGTACTTC.

The chain links TRBV30 to TRBJ2-6, with a tentative D call TRBD2 (5 bases). The CDR3 covers 14 residues. In germline, CDR1 is GTSNPN, CDR2 SVGIG (reference sequence). The V end was cut by 7 bases, the J end by 0 bases, with 10 bases between. The CDR3 DNA is TGTGCCTCTGGGAGTGGCTCTGGGGCCAACGTCCTGACTTTC. The encoded protein is CASGSGSGANVLTF.

This clone was seen only a few times. This rearrangement joins TRBV4-2 to TRBJ2-1; D is undetermined. The ends were cut back, 0 bases at V and 4 bases at J, with 4 bases in the middle. The V gene's germline CDR1 is LGHNA and CDR2 YNFKEQ. This CDR3 region has 13 residues. The CDR3 DNA is TGTGCCAGCAGCCAAGAAGGATACAATGAGCAGTTCTTC. Protein: CASSQEGYNEQFF.

This clone was counted once. The CDR3 region has the DNA TGTGCCAGTAGTGGGGCTAGCGGGGTCCTAGATCGGGATACGCAGTATTTT. This sequence encodes CASSGASGVLDRDTQYF. The chain recombines TRBV19 with TRBJ2-3; TRBD2 aligns across 9 bases. CDR1 and CDR2 from the germline V gene are LNHDA and SQIVND (reference sequence). Unmatched junction bases numbered 15, after V lost 5 bases and J lost 6 bases. This CDR3 is 17 amino acids long. Drawing the rest from reference TRBV19 and TRBJ2-3, the complete variable domain is DGGITQSPKYLFRKEGQNVTLSCEQNLNHDAMYWYRQDPGQGLRLIYYSQIVNDFQKGDIAEGYSVSREKKESFPLTVTSAQKNPTAFYLCASSGASGVLDRDTQYFGPGTRLTVL.

V is TRBV7-2 and J is TRBJ2-2; the match to TRBD2 covers 8 bases. This CDR3 region has 15 residues. CDR1 and CDR2 (germline): SGHTA, FQGNSA. J gave up 3 bases and V 2 bases, and 2 bases lay outside the gene matches. The CDR3 loop is CASSLSLADTGELFF. CDR3 sequence (DNA): TGTGCCAGCAGCTTATCACTAGCGGACACCGGGGAGCTGTTTTTT.

This chain joins TRBV19 and TRBJ1-4, with unresolved D. The germline gives CDR1 LNHDA, CDR2 SQIVND (reference sequence). The CDR3 contains 15 residues. V lost 7 bases and J lost 1, with 13 bases in between. CDR3 coding DNA: TGTGCCAGTAAGGGTGACGGCCTAACTAATGAAAAACTGTTTTTT. It encodes CASKGDGLTNEKLFF.

V usage is TRBV7-2 and J usage is TRBJ1-3; 11 nucleotides agree with TRBD1. Looked up from germline, CDR1 is SGHTA and CDR2 is FQGNSA. This CDR3 region has 15 residues. V shed 5 bases, J shed 4 bases, and the junction held 4 bases outside the gene matches. CDR3 nucleotide sequence: TGTGCCAGCAGCCCCGGGACAGGGGGAGGAAACACCATATATTTT. Protein product: CASSPGTGGGNTIYF.

The chain couples TRBV15 to TRBJ1-4; 8 bases fit TRBD1. The CDR3 sequence is 19 residues long. Germline trimming cut 5 bases from V and 1 base from J; bases unmatched to any gene: 15. Germline V gene data show CDR1 as LNHNV and CDR2 as YYDKDF (reference sequence). The CDR3 region is CATSPLGQGIRRTNEKLFF. The CDR3 region has the DNA TGTGCCACCAGCCCCTTAGGACAGGGCATAAGAAGAACTAATGAAAAACTGTTTTTT. The full variable domain, in which reference TRBV15 and TRBJ1-4 provide the parts outside the CDR3, is DAMVIQNPRYQVTQFGKPVTLSCSQTLNHNVMYWYQQKSSQAPKLLFHYYDKDFNNEADTPDNFQSRRPNTSFCFLDIRSPGLGDTAMYLCATSPLGQGIRRTNEKLFFGSGTQLSVL.

The chain recombines TRBV7-3 with TRBJ1-4; possible D gene TRBD1, 6 bases. The CDR3 sequence is 17 residues long. Germline assignment: CDR1 SGHTA and CDR2 FQGTGA. With 2 bases removed from V and 1 base from J, the gap between germline ends came to 14 bases. The DNA for the CDR3 is TGTGCCAGCAGCTTATCAGGGGCCCTAGTAACTAATGAAAAACTGTTTTTT. This sequence encodes CASSLSGALVTNEKLFF.

V and J are TRBV7-2 and TRBJ1-2; D gene uncertain. Germline V lookup: CDR1 SGHTA, CDR2 FQGNSA. Between the trimmed V and J ends, which lost 3 bases and 8 bases, there was a span of 16 bases. The CDR3 has 14 amino acids. The CDR3 is CASSFLDGISGYTF. The CDR3 region has the DNA TGTGCCAGCAGCTTCCTCGACGGAATTTCCGGCTACACCTTC. The full variable domain, with the rest looked up from reference TRBV7-2 and TRBJ1-2, is GAGVSQSPSNKVTEKGKDVELRCDPISGHTALYWYRQSLGQGLEFLIYFQGNSAPDKSGLPSDRFSAERTGGSVSTLTIQRTQQEDSAVYLCASSFLDGISGYTFGSGTRLTVV.

The chain joins TRBV10-3 to TRBJ1-2; possible D gene TRBD1, 6 bases. Germline-derived CDR1 and CDR2 are ENHRY and SYGVKD. The germline V and J ends were trimmed by 5 bases and 6 bases, with 19 bases remaining between them. CDR3 length: 15 residues. CDR3 region: CAISPVQGGGNGYTF. The CDR3 region has the DNA TGTGCCATCAGTCCGGTACAGGGAGGTGGAAATGGCTACACCTTC.

This chain joins TRBV2 and TRBJ1-5, with 10 bases aligning to TRBD1. CDR1 is SNHLY and CDR2 is FYNNEI in the germline V gene. CDR3 size: 15 residues. V gave up 5 bases and J gave up 5 bases; unmatched junction bases: 6. CDR3: CASSSWDRGDQPQHF. CDR3 DNA sequence: TGTGCCAGCAGTTCATGGGACAGGGGAGATCAGCCCCAGCATTTT.

This clone was seen a few times. The genes are TRBV30 and TRBJ1-1; D is perhaps TRBD1 (6 bases). The V and J ends lost 3 bases and 1 base respectively, with 9 bases between them. Germline V gene sequence: CDR1 GTSNPN, CDR2 SVGIG (reference sequence). The CDR3 is made up of 13 amino acids. For the CDR3, the DNA is TGTGCCTGGAGGGACAGAGGGAACACTGAAGCTTTCTTT. Protein sequence: CAWRDRGNTEAFF.

The chain joins TRBV6-5 to TRBJ2-7; D not certain. This CDR3 has 11 residues. V lost 2 bases and J lost 10, with 9 bases in between. Germline V CDR1 and CDR2: MNHEY, SVGAGI. The CDR3 loop reads CASSYGQAQYF. In DNA form, the CDR3 reads TGTGCCAGCAGTTACGGGCAAGCTCAGTACTTC.

The rearrangement uses TRBV29-1 and TRBJ2-3; D is perhaps TRBD1 or TRBD2 (5 bases each). The CDR3 length is 12 residues. The ends were cut back, 6 bases at V and 0 bases at J, with 7 bases in the middle. Germline V lookup: CDR1 SQVTM, CDR2 ANQGSEA. CDR3 sequence: CSVRDSTDTQYF. In DNA, the CDR3 is TGCAGCGTCCGGGACAGCACAGATACGCAGTATTTT.

As concerns this clone: The sample holds other DNA sequences that translate to the same CDR3. The rearrangement links TRBV19 to TRBJ2-1; D remains ambiguous. Per the germline V gene, CDR1 is LNHDA and CDR2 is SQIVND (reference sequence). V was cut by 3 bases and J by 5 bases, with 5 bases left in between. The CDR3 runs to 12 residues. CDR3 coding DNA: TGTGCCAGTAGTATCGGCGACAATGAGCAGTTCTTC. Its protein is CASSIGDNEQFF.

The chain links TRBV21-1 to TRBJ1-1. TRBV21-1 is reported as a pseudogene. The CDR3 is made up of 15 amino acids. CDR3 residues: CASSFPSLKNTEAFF. The CDR3 nucleotides read TGTGCCAGCAGCTTCCCCTCCCTTAAGAACACTGAAGCTTTCTTT.

The J gene is TRBJ2-7, the V gene TRBV7-8; D could derive from TRBD1 or TRBD2 (6 bases each). Trimming took off 1 base at V and 3 bases at J, with 13 bases between the two ends. CDR1 and CDR2 (germline): SGHVS, FQNEAQ. There are 15 residues in the CDR3. CDR3 bases: TGTGCCAGCAGCTTAGGGGGGGCAGGGATCTACGAGCAGTACTTC. The encoded protein is CASSLGGAGIYEQYF.

This clone was seen just once. The chain employs TRBV10-3 and TRBJ1-1; D is unresolved. Germline-derived CDR1 and CDR2 are ENHRY and SYGVKD. This CDR3 has 12 amino acids. Trimming shortened V by 7 bases and J by 1 base, and 7 bases separated the two germline ends. The CDR3 DNA reads as TGTGCCATCAAAGGACCGAACACTGAAGCTTTCTTT. Protein: CAIKGPNTEAFF.

CDR3 DNA sequence: TGTGCCAGCAGCCCAGTCGGGTTCTCCGGGGAGCTGTTTTTT. This sequence encodes CASSPVGFSGELFF. V usage is TRBV7-3 and J usage is TRBJ2-2; D remains unclear. With 5 bases removed from V and 6 bases from J, the gap between germline ends came to 13 bases. Germline values: CDR1 SGHTA, CDR2 FQGTGA. The CDR3 is 14 residues long.

The chain couples TRBV5-1 to TRBJ1-5; D may be TRBD1 (5 bases). Germline V gene data show CDR1 as SGHRS and CDR2 as YFSETQ. The V gene lost 0 bases and the J gene lost 2 bases, with 9 bases spanning the gap. This CDR3 comprises 15 residues. The CDR3 sequence: CASSLGGTGNQPQHF. For the CDR3, the DNA is TGCGCCAGCAGCTTGGGAGGGACGGGCAATCAGCCCCAGCATTTT. Drawing the rest from reference TRBV5-1 and TRBJ1-5, the complete variable domain is KAGVTQTPRYLIKTRGQQVTLSCSPISGHRSVSWYQQTPGQGLQFLFEYFSETQRNKGNFPGRFSGRQFSNSRSEMNVSTLELGDSALYLCASSLGGTGNQPQHFGDGTRLSIL.

The rearrangement joins TRBV7-3 to TRBJ2-1; 10 positions agree with TRBD2. From germline, CDR1 is SGHTA and CDR2 FQGTGA. There are 15 residues in the CDR3. The V segment lost 1 base and the J segment 4 bases; nucleotides outside the gene matches: 1. The CDR3 DNA follows: TGTGCCAGCAGCTTAAGAGCGGGGGGGTACAATGAGCAGTTCTTC. Encoded protein: CASSLRAGGYNEQFF.

This clone has just a few counts. The rearrangement uses TRBV19 and TRBJ2-1, with TRBD1 as a possible D gene (6 bases). Trimming cost V 3 bases and J 7 bases, with 16 bases left between them. Germline V gene data show CDR1 as LNHDA and CDR2 as SQIVND (reference sequence). The CDR3 is 15 residues long. This CDR3 is CASSIGWGLRNEQFF. For the CDR3, the DNA is TGTGCCAGTAGTATTGGTTGGGGGCTGAGAAATGAGCAGTTCTTC.

The chain employs TRBV6-5 and TRBJ1-1; a possible D gene is TRBD1 (5 bases). The CDR3 sequence is 13 residues long. V lost 7 bases and J lost 0, with 9 bases in between. Germline V gene data show CDR1 as MNHEY and CDR2 as SVGAGI. The CDR3 bases are TGTGCCAGCAAGCGGGGCATGAACACTGAAGCTTTCTTT. Protein product: CASKRGMNTEAFF.

The chain has TRBV5-1 and TRBJ2-1; 9 bases are shared with TRBD1. This CDR3 is 16 amino acids long. Germline V gene sequence: CDR1 SGHRS, CDR2 YFSETQ. V gave up 0 bases and J gave up 5 bases; unmatched junction bases: 6. The CDR3 sequence: CASSLGGTGRHNEQFF. Written as DNA, the CDR3 is TGCGCCAGCAGCTTGGGAGGGACAGGGCGCCACAATGAGCAGTTCTTC.

The CDR3 coding sequence is TGTGCCTGGTCGGGACAGGGGTACCAAGAGACCCAGTACTTC. Translated, it gives CAWSGQGYQETQYF. V gene TRBV30 combines with J gene TRBJ2-5, with TRBD1 matching over 10 bases. Germline-derived CDR1 and CDR2 are GTSNPN and SVGIG (reference sequence). The ends lost 5 bases at V and 0 bases at J; junction bases unmatched: 3. The CDR3 consists of 14 residues.

V and J are TRBV7-2 and TRBJ2-7; 10 bases are a match to TRBD1. The germline gives CDR1 SGHTA, CDR2 FQGNSA. Losses at the gene ends were 4 bases for V and 5 bases for J; bases not matched to a gene: 5. This CDR3 has 14 residues. The CDR3: CASSSGTGDHEQYF. The CDR3 DNA reads as TGTGCCAGCAGCTCCGGGACAGGGGACCACGAGCAGTACTTC.

V and J are TRBV30 and TRBJ2-1; D ambiguous. V shed 2 bases and J shed 1 base, with 9 bases lying between them. Germline V gene sequence: CDR1 GTSNPN, CDR2 SVGIG (reference sequence). CDR3 length: 14 amino acids. The CDR3 DNA is TGTGCCTGGAGTTATAGCAGGTCCTACAATGAGCAGTTCTTC. Residues: CAWSYSRSYNEQFF.

The chain joins TRBV6-6 to TRBJ1-5; D is undetermined. The CDR3 loop spans 16 amino acids. The germline V gene encodes CDR1 MNHNY and CDR2 SVGAGI (reference sequence). Deletions cut 8 bases from V and 2 bases from J, with 19 bases between. The CDR3 DNA reads TGTGCCAGCTGCCATATATTGGGGTCAGGCAATCAGCCCCAGCATTTT. Encoded protein: CASCHILGSGNQPQHF.

The count of this clone is one. The rearrangement joins TRBV5-6 to TRBJ1-2; the match to TRBD1 covers 7 bases. The CDR3 contains 15 residues. The germline gives CDR1 SGHDT, CDR2 YYEEEE. The V and J ends lost 3 bases and 1 base, in that order; junction bases with no gene match: 6. CDR3 sequence: CASSSDRKNNYGYTF. The CDR3 coding sequence is TGTGCCAGCAGCTCGGACAGGAAAAATAACTATGGCTACACCTTC.